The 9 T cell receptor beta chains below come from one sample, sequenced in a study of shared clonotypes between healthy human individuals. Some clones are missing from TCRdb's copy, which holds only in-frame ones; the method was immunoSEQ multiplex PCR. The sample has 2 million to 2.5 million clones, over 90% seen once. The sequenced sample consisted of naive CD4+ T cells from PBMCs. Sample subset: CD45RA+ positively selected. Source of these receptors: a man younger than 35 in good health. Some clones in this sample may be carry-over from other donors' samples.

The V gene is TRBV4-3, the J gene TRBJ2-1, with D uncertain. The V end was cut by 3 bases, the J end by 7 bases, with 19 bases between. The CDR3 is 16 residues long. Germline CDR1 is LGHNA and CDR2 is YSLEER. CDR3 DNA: TGCGCCAGCAGCCAGATCGGTGCTGGCCGTGGGAATGAGCAGTTCTTC. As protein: CASSQIGAGRGNEQFF.

The CDR3 loop is CSASNPDTQYF. CDR3 DNA: TGCAGTGCCTCTAACCCAGATACGCAGTATTTT. The genes are TRBV20-1 and TRBJ2-3; D is undetermined. V was shortened by 6 bases and J by 4 bases, with 8 bases between the two germline ends. Germline CDR1 and CDR2: DFQATT and SNEGSKA (reference sequence). The CDR3 sequence is 11 residues long.

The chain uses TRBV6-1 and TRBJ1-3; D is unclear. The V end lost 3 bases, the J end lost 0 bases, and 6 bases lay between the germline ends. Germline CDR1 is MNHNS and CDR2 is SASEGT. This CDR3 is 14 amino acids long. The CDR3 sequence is CASSDSPSGNTIYF. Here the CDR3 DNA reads TGTGCCAGCAGTGACAGTCCCTCTGGAAACACCATATATTTT.

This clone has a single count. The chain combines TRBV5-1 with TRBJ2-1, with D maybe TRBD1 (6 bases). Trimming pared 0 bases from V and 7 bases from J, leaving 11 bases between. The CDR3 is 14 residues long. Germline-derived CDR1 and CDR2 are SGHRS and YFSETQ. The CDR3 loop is CASSLGYQGNEQFF. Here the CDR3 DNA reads TGCGCCAGCAGCTTGGGGTATCAGGGGAATGAGCAGTTCTTC.

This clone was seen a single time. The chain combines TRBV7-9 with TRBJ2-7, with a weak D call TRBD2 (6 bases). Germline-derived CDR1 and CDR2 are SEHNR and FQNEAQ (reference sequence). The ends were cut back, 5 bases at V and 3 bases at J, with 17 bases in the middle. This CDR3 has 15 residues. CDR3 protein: CASSPPGLRHYEQYF. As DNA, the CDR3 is TGTGCCAGCAGCCCCCCGGGACTGCGGCACTACGAGCAGTACTTC.

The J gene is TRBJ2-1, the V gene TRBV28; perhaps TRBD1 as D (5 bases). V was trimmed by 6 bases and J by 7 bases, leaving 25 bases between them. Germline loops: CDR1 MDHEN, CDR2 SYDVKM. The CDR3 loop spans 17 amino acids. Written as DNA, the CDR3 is TGTGCCAGCAGCGATGGCGGTGGTCCCCCAAGGGGTAATGAGCAGTTCTTC. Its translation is CASSDGGGPPRGNEQFF.

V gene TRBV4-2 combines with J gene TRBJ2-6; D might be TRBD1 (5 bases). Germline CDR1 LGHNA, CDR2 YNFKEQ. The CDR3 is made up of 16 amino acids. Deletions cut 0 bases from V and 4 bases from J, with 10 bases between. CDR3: CASSQDRAAGANVLTF. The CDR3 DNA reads TGTGCCAGCAGCCAAGACAGGGCGGCAGGGGCCAACGTCCTGACTTTC.

The CDR3 region is CASSQEAAPGLAGGTWADTQYF. The CDR3 DNA follows: TGCGCCAGCAGCCAAGAGGCAGCACCGGGACTAGCGGGAGGGACCTGGGCAGATACGCAGTATTTT. This sequence joins TRBV4-1 and TRBJ2-3, with 16 bases fitting TRBD2. The CDR3 has 22 amino acids. V shed 0 bases and J 4 bases; nucleotides not matched to a gene: 16. CDR1 is MGHRA, CDR2 YSYEKL, per germline.

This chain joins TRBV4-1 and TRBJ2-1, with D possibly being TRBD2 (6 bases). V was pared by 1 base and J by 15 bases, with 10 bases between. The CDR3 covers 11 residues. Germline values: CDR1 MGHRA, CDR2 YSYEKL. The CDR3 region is CASSQAGERFF. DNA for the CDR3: TGCGCCAGCAGCCAAGCGGGAGAACGGTTCTTC.